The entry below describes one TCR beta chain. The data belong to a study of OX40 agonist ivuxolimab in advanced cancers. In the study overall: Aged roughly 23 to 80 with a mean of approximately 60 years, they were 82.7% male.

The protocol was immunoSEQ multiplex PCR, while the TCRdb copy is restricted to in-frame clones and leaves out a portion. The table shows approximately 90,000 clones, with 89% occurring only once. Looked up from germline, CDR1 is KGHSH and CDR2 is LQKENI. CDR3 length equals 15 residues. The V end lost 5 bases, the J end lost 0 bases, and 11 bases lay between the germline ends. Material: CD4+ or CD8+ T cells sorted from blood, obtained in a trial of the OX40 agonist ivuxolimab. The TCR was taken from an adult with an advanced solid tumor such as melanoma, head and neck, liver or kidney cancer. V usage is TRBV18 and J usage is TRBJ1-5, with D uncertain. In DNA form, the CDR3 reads TGTGCCAGCTCATCACAAAGACATAGCAATCAGCCCCAGCATTTT. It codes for CASSSQRHSNQPQHF.